These T cell receptor beta chains were read from a single sample in a study of shared T cell receptors in the human thymus. Method: immunoSEQ multiplex PCR; TCRdb's copy keeps in-frame clones and lacks some. Of 700,000 or so clones in the sample, 80% to 90% are singletons; the top ten hold about 0.0098%. These data also featured in a second study, about human thymus T cells.

Sample: thymocytes. The receptors originated from a girl in the first two years of life with a congenital heart defect. CDR3s leave out the opening cysteine and the closing phenylalanine or tryptophan.

V	J	CDR3
TRBV4-1	TRBJ2-7	ASSPRTGEYEQY
TRBV18	TRBJ2-7	ASSPNHSSYEQY
TRBV9	TRBJ2-3	ASSVDVGTGRTQY
TRBV25-1	TRBJ2-5	ASSEMAETQY
TRBV19	TRBJ1-2	ASSYTSTLQGARGYT
TRBV18	TRBJ1-5	ASSTRQGDHNQPQH
TRBV7-7	TRBJ1-1	ASSPVMNTEAF
TRBV7-3	TRBJ1-2	ASSRTDRRANYGYT
TRBV7-2	TRBJ1-6	ASSLLAANSPLH
TRBV7-9	TRBJ1-2	ASSLGGQGRYGYT
TRBV7-6	TRBJ2-5	ASSMGGARGETQY
TRBV29-1	TRBJ2-3	SVGVDTQY
TRBV7-9	TRBJ1-2	ASSLGGPGSGYT
TRBV29-1	TRBJ2-6	SVGFRAGGANVLT
TRBV7-2	TRBJ2-7	ASSLRAGGPYEQY
TRBV11-3	TRBJ1-1	ASSLKGAGTEAF
TRBV6-1	TRBJ1-1	ASSQGDSEAF
TRBV28	TRBJ1-5	ASSFDREGRYSNQPQH
TRBV9	TRBJ1-3	ASSVEPPDRAGNTIY
TRBV30	TRBJ2-7	AWTEGSQYEQY
TRBV6-1	TRBJ1-3	ASRDGTGSGNTIY
TRBV5-4	TRBJ1-2	ASSAPGTKPAYGYT
TRBV6-5	TRBJ2-2	ASNQEGHNTGELF
TRBV28	TRBJ1-3	ASSLAGFSGNTIY
TRBV6-4	TRBJ1-6	ASSEKGTGYGSPLH
TRBV25-1	TRBJ1-1	ASSETGDTEAF
TRBV11-1	TRBJ1-1	ASSGHRQGPNTEAF
TRBV28	TRBJ1-2	ASSSLGGYGYT
TRBV28	TRBJ1-1	ASKRLQGPNTEAF
TRBV2	TRBJ1-2	ASIGGSNYGYT
TRBV28	TRBJ1-2	ASSFLEGPNYGYT
TRBV28	TRBJ2-2	ASSNPSGAGELF
TRBV9	TRBJ1-1	ASSSGQGLNTEAF
TRBV5-4	TRBJ2-7	ASSPYHKIAGGPYEQY
TRBV11-2	TRBJ1-1	ASSLEKDGLNTEAF
TRBV5-4	TRBJ1-1	ASSPKWGGEAF
TRBV6-5	TRBJ2-1	ASSPTSRSYNEQF
TRBV7-2	TRBJ1-2	ASSADRVVNYGYT
TRBV18	TRBJ2-1	AARQGKTPESSYNEQF
TRBV10-2	TRBJ1-2	ASSESTWRPGGIANYGYT
TRBV6-1	TRBJ1-2	ASSVPDRAVGYT
TRBV19	TRBJ2-1	ASQPRASSYNEQF
TRBV30	TRBJ1-4	AWSSGVFNEKLF